The TCR beta chain described here comes from a study of T cells expressing NK-cell markers. Study-level information: Investigators obtained TCR beta repertoires from sorted CD3+CD56+NKG2C+, CD3+CD56+NKG2C- and CD3+CD56-NKG2C+ T cells. Broader study findings: Expanded clones of NKG2C+ T cells had an unclear HCMV specificity.

Germline V gene data show CDR1 as SGHVS and CDR2 as FQNEAQ. The CDR3 is made up of 17 amino acids. 5'RACE template switching with UMIs produced the TCR beta cDNA. TCRdb re-called the 5' RACE reads; every CDR3 protein appears as one record, without DNA. Its table records about 460,000 distinct CDR3 sequences. A note on this clonotype: Its antigen remains unknown.

The rearrangement joins TRBV7-8 to TRBJ2-5; TCRdb returns TRBD1, unconfirmable since there is no DNA. Sequenced input: blood T cells: a sorted CD56 or NKG2C T cell subset, CD4+ or CD8+ T cells, or bulk PBMC T cells (not recorded which). The origin of this receptor is a woman aged 45-60 years in good health. The CDR3 here is CASSFSPLSGGKETQYF.